This T cell receptor beta chain was recovered during a study of blood T cell repertoires in COVID-19. Study overall: Both acute and convalescent COVID-19 samples were obtained from the United States, Italy and Spain.

This CDR3 region has 16 residues. Germline trimming cut 4 bases from V and 5 bases from J; bases unmatched to any gene: 12. CDR1 is SGHVS, CDR2 FNYEAQ, per germline. Source study methods: Quantification of nucleated cells was approximated via reference gene primer amplification. The table came from immunoSEQ multiplex PCR; TCRdb's copy has only in-frame clones and leaves some out. V and J calls and clone size are copied from that table; D and trimming were computed from the DNA. The table lists 100,000 or so clones, more than 80% of them singletons. Specimen: peripheral blood. J is TRBJ2-5 and V is TRBV7-6; 8 bases match TRBD2. The sequence derives from a woman aged 70-85 years with acute or convalescent COVID-19. The CDR3 sequence is CASSSPPGTSGETQYF. The CDR3 DNA sequence: TGTGCCAGCAGCTCACCACCCGGGACTAGTGGGGAGACCCAGTACTTC.